This passage covers 32 T cell receptor beta chains from one sample sequenced in a study of blood T cell repertoires in COVID-19. The assay was immunoSEQ multiplex PCR, and TCRdb's table has in-frame clones only and misses some. Of approximately 300,000 clones in the sample, 80% to 95% were seen once. Sequencing was done on a sample of peripheral blood. The receptors were sampled from a woman younger than 45 with COVID-19, enrolled during active disease.

The chain links TRBV19 to TRBJ1-5; unclear D gene. V lost 5 bases, J lost 5 bases, and 13 bases lay in between. Germline V gene data show CDR1 as LNHDA and CDR2 as SQIVND (reference sequence). There are 14 residues in the CDR3. This CDR3 is CASSSPWGDQPQHF. Here the CDR3 DNA reads TGTGCCAGTAGTTCCCCATGGGGAGATCAGCCCCAGCATTTT. The full variable domain, rest sourced from reference TRBV19 and TRBJ1-5, is DGGITQSPKYLFRKEGQNVTLSCEQNLNHDAMYWYRQDPGQGLRLIYYSQIVNDFQKGDIAEGYSVSREKKESFPLTVTSAQKNPTAFYLCASSSPWGDQPQHFGDGTRLSIL.

The chain combines TRBV18 with TRBJ2-1, with 8 bases matching TRBD1. Per germline, CDR1 KGHSH and CDR2 LQKENI. Losses at the gene ends were 2 bases for V and 9 bases for J; bases not matched to a gene: 9. This CDR3 comprises 15 residues. The CDR3 nucleotides read TGTGCCAGCTCACCAAGCCGGACAGGGTTTATTGAGCAGTTCTTC. Translated: CASSPSRTGFIEQFF.

V and J are TRBV19 and TRBJ2-7; the D gene is possibly TRBD2 (5 bases). In germline, CDR1 is LNHDA, CDR2 SQIVND (reference sequence). With 5 bases removed from V and 2 bases from J, the gap between germline ends came to 10 bases. CDR3 size: 13 residues. The CDR3, as DNA: TGTGCCAGTAGTGTTTCCGGGACCTACGAGCAGTACTTC. It yields the protein CASSVSGTYEQYF.

The chain uses TRBV5-4 and TRBJ2-2, with TRBD2 identical over 8 bases. The CDR3 contains 15 residues. Trimming removed 4 bases from V and 7 bases from J; junction bases left unmatched: 9. Per germline, CDR1 SGHNT and CDR2 YYREEE (reference sequence). This CDR3 reads CASSPGLGRIGELFF. The CDR3 DNA follows: TGTGCCAGCAGCCCGGGACTAGGGCGGATCGGGGAGCTGTTTTTT.

This clone was counted only a few times. V gene TRBV14 combines with J gene TRBJ2-3; D possibly corresponds to TRBD2 (6 bases). Per germline, CDR1 SGHDN and CDR2 FVKESK. Trimming pared 1 base from V and 2 bases from J, leaving 19 bases between. This CDR3 is 18 amino acids long. CDR3 residues: CASSQASIAVLSTDTQYF. The CDR3 DNA sequence: TGTGCCAGCAGCCAAGCGTCCATAGCGGTACTTTCCACAGATACGCAGTATTTT.

This sequence joins TRBV6-1 and TRBJ1-1, with D possibly matching TRBD1 (5 bases). V was shortened by 1 base and J by 2 bases, with 11 bases between the two germline ends. The CDR3 spans 15 residues. Germline loops: CDR1 MNHNS, CDR2 SASEGT. CDR3 residues: CASSEEAGLNTEAFF. DNA of the CDR3: TGTGCCAGCAGTGAAGAGGCAGGGCTTAACACTGAAGCTTTCTTT.

V usage is TRBV19 and J usage is TRBJ1-5; D might be TRBD1 (5 bases). The CDR3 is 15 residues long. V was trimmed by 3 bases and J by 5 bases, leaving 14 bases between them. The germline gives CDR1 LNHDA, CDR2 SQIVND (reference sequence). This CDR3 is CASSMGLNTYQPQHF. CDR3 DNA: TGTGCCAGTAGTATGGGACTGAACACTTATCAGCCCCAGCATTTT.

J is TRBJ1-2 and V is TRBV19; D unresolved. CDR1 is LNHDA and CDR2 is SQIVND in the germline V gene (reference sequence). V lost 0 bases and J 4 bases, leaving 12 bases between the germline ends. The CDR3 sequence is 15 residues long. CDR3 coding DNA: TGTGCCAGTAGTATAGAGACATCAAATTTCTATGGCTACACCTTC. Translating gives CASSIETSNFYGYTF. Full variable domain (remainder filled in from reference TRBV19 and TRBJ1-2): DGGITQSPKYLFRKEGQNVTLSCEQNLNHDAMYWYRQDPGQGLRLIYYSQIVNDFQKGDIAEGYSVSREKKESFPLTVTSAQKNPTAFYLCASSIETSNFYGYTFGSGTRLTVV.

This clone was counted once. This chain joins TRBV11-2 and TRBJ1-2; TRBD1 aligns across 8 bases. CDR3 size: 15 residues. V lost 3 bases to trimming and J lost 0 bases; unmatched junction nucleotides: 3. The germline CDR1 and CDR2 sequences are SGHAT and FQNNGV. The CDR3 here is CASSFGTGANYGYTF. As DNA, the CDR3 is TGTGCCAGCAGCTTTGGGACAGGAGCTAACTATGGCTACACCTTC.

The gene calls are TRBV5-4 and TRBJ2-2; 9 bases are shared with TRBD2. CDR1 and CDR2 (germline): SGHNT, YYREEE (reference sequence). V gave up 0 bases and J gave up 1 base; unmatched junction bases: 1. CDR3 length: 16 residues. For the CDR3, the DNA is TGTGCCAGCAGCTTGGTTAGCGGGGGGAACACCGGGGAGCTGTTTTTT. Translation gives CASSLVSGGNTGELFF.

The gene calls are TRBV12-2 and TRBJ2-7; the D call TRBD1 from the table was never checked on the DNA. TRBV12-2 is a pseudogene segment. CDR3 length: 13 amino acids. In DNA form, the CDR3 reads TGTGCAAGTCGCCCCTTACAGGGTGGCGAGCAGTACTTC. Protein sequence: CASRPLQGGEQYF.

The gene calls are TRBV15 and TRBJ1-5, with D unresolved. The CDR3 consists of 17 residues. Germline V gene lookup returns CDR1 LNHNV and CDR2 YYDKDF (reference sequence). V gave up 0 bases and J gave up 0 bases, with 12 bases separating them. This CDR3 reads CATSRESTGYSNQPQHF. CDR3 coding DNA: TGTGCCACCAGCAGAGAATCGACGGGATATAGCAATCAGCCCCAGCATTTT.

This chain links TRBV10-3 with TRBJ2-3; 12 bases are shared with TRBD2. CDR3 length: 16 amino acids. Germline V gene lookup returns CDR1 ENHRY and CDR2 SYGVKD. Germline trimming cut 10 bases from V and 5 bases from J; bases unmatched to any gene: 13. The CDR3 region has the DNA TGTGCCACCAACTGGGGGCTAGCGGGAGGGAAAGATACGCAGTATTTT. It encodes CATNWGLAGGKDTQYF.

The J gene is TRBJ2-7, the V gene TRBV28, with 10 bases fitting TRBD2. Germline loops: CDR1 MDHEN, CDR2 SYDVKM. The CDR3 totals 16 residues. V was clipped by 5 bases and J by 6 bases; unmatched bases: 13. The CDR3: CASSPLTSGLLGEQYF. CDR3 nucleotides: TGTGCCAGCAGTCCCCTGACTAGCGGGCTTTTGGGCGAGCAGTACTTC.

CDR3 protein: CASSPSGRYVNEQYF. The DNA for the CDR3 is TGTGCCAGCAGCCCTAGCGGGAGATATGTCAACGAGCAGTACTTC. The V call is TRBV9, the J call TRBJ2-7, with 10 bases lining up with TRBD2. Trimming at V came to 4 bases and at J to 5 bases, leaving 9 bases not matched to a gene. Germline values: CDR1 SGDLS, CDR2 YYNGEE. The CDR3 consists of 15 residues.

The chain joins TRBV7-2 to TRBJ1-4; no definite D call. CDR1 is SGHTA, CDR2 FQGNSA, per germline. Trimming removed 5 bases at V and 4 bases at J, with 14 bases between. This CDR3 spans 15 amino acids. CDR3 residues: CASSRTGSLNEKLFF. CDR3 sequence (DNA): TGTGCCAGCAGCCGGACGGGGAGTCTTAATGAAAAACTGTTTTTT.

This clone came up a few times. The rearrangement uses TRBV6-6 and TRBJ2-7, with no clear D. This CDR3 has 12 residues. V lost 4 bases and J 7 bases, leaving 11 bases between the germline ends. Germline values: CDR1 MNHNY, CDR2 SVGAGI (reference sequence). The CDR3 reads CASSSLSSEQYF. For the CDR3, the DNA is TGTGCCAGCAGTTCCCTGTCGAGTGAGCAGTACTTC.

The rearrangement joins TRBV7-9 to TRBJ1-1, with D possibly matching TRBD1 (6 bases). This CDR3 spans 16 amino acids. Germline values: CDR1 SEHNR, CDR2 FQNEAQ (reference sequence). V was cut by 3 bases and J by 1 base, with 15 bases left in between. This CDR3 is CASSLLQGPQNTEAFF. DNA for the CDR3: TGTGCCAGCAGCTTGCTCCAGGGGCCCCAGAACACTGAAGCTTTCTTT.

The V and J genes are TRBV4-3 and TRBJ1-3; 9 positions match TRBD1. Germline CDR1 LGHNA, CDR2 YSLEER. The CDR3 extends over 15 amino acids. V lost 1 base, J lost 4 bases, and 2 bases stayed unmatched. The CDR3 loop is CASSQGTGVGNTIYF. DNA for the CDR3: TGCGCCAGCAGCCAAGGGACAGGGGTAGGAAACACCATATATTTT.

Regarding this clone: Within the sample, other DNA sequences also encode this same CDR3. This chain uses TRBV6-1 with TRBJ2-1; 13 bases match TRBD2. Germline assignment: CDR1 MNHNS and CDR2 SASEGT. Trimming removed 3 bases from V and 4 bases from J; junction bases left unmatched: 0. This CDR3 is 15 amino acids long. For the CDR3, the DNA is TGTGCCAGCAGTGAGGGACTAGCGGGATACAATGAGCAGTTCTTC. Translating gives CASSEGLAGYNEQFF.

CDR3 region: CAISTSGRAAETQYF. The CDR3 bases are TGTGCCATCAGTACTAGCGGGAGGGCCGCTGAGACCCAGTACTTC. The gene calls are TRBV10-3 and TRBJ2-5; TRBD2 agrees at 13 bases. Unmatched junction bases numbered 5, after V lost 5 bases and J lost 5 bases. This CDR3 contains 15 residues. The germline gives CDR1 ENHRY, CDR2 SYGVKD.

Comments on this clone: In the same sample, other DNA sequences code for this CDR3. The genes are TRBV5-1 and TRBJ1-2; 7 bases line up with TRBD1. Looked up from germline, CDR1 is SGHRS and CDR2 is YFSETQ. The CDR3 totals 14 residues. Unmatched junction bases numbered 3, after V lost 0 bases and J lost 4 bases. As DNA, the CDR3 is TGCGCCAGCAGCTTGGGACAGGGTGGCTATGGCTACACCTTC. Protein sequence: CASSLGQGGYGYTF.

This rearrangement joins TRBV5-1 to TRBJ1-1, with 10 bases lining up with TRBD1. There are 14 residues in the CDR3. J gave up 2 bases and V 4 bases, and 2 bases lay outside the gene matches. The V gene's germline CDR1 is SGHRS and CDR2 YFSETQ. CDR3 sequence (DNA): TGCGCCAGCAGCAGGGACAGGGGAAACACTGAAGCTTTCTTT. As protein: CASSRDRGNTEAFF.

The chain joins TRBV19 to TRBJ2-5; TRBD1 matches 8 bases. V gave up 4 bases and J gave up 4 bases; unmatched junction bases: 5. The CDR3 length is 14 residues. From germline, CDR1 is LNHDA and CDR2 SQIVND (reference sequence). The CDR3 reads CASSTAGTGETQYF. The CDR3, as DNA: TGTGCCAGTAGTACCGCCGGGACAGGAGAGACCCAGTACTTC.

J is TRBJ1-2 and V is TRBV29-1; 7 bases align to TRBD1. The V gene end was trimmed by 2 bases and the J gene end by 7 bases; junction bases not matched to a gene: 4. The CDR3 loop spans 12 amino acids. Germline CDR1 and CDR2: SQVTM and ANQGSEA. The CDR3 here is CSVETGDGGYTF. In nucleotides, the CDR3 is TGCAGCGTTGAAACAGGGGACGGTGGCTACACCTTC. The full variable domain, in which reference TRBV29-1 and TRBJ1-2 provide the parts outside the CDR3, is SAVISQKPSRDICQRGTSLTIQCQVDSQVTMMFWYRQQPGQSLTLIATANQGSEATYESGFVIDKFPISRPNLTFSTLTVSNMSPEDSSIYLCSVETGDGGYTFGSGTRLTVV.

This sequence joins TRBV28 and TRBJ1-1, with D possibly TRBD1 on 6 matching bases. Germline V gives CDR1 MDHEN, CDR2 SYDVKM. The CDR3 consists of 14 residues. V lost 6 bases and J 1 base, leaving 12 bases between the germline ends. CDR3 bases: TGTGCCAGCAGCCCCGGGGGGCCGAACACTGAAGCTTTCTTT. Amino acids: CASSPGGPNTEAFF.

There are a few counts of this clone. V and J are TRBV2 and TRBJ2-7, with TRBD1 identical over 8 bases. In germline, CDR1 is SNHLY, CDR2 FYNNEI. V lost 8 bases, J lost 5 bases, and 17 bases stayed unmatched. The CDR3 extends over 16 amino acids. CDR3 amino acids: CASVYGQGRIAHEQYF. The CDR3 nucleotides read TGTGCCAGCGTCTACGGACAGGGACGAATAGCGCACGAGCAGTACTTC.

The rearrangement joins TRBV23-1 to TRBJ1-1, with a possible D match to TRBD1 (5 bases). TRBV23-1 is given ORF status, its function remaining uncertain. The germline V and J ends were trimmed by 2 bases and 3 bases, with 13 bases remaining between them. The CDR3 extends over 15 amino acids. The CDR3 region is CASSQPSGWDTEAFF. Here the CDR3 DNA reads TGCGCCAGCAGTCAACCCTCAGGGTGGGACACTGAAGCTTTCTTT.

The chain joins TRBV6-5 to TRBJ1-5; 10 nucleotides align to TRBD1. This CDR3 contains 14 residues. The germline CDR1 and CDR2 sequences are MNHEY and SVGAGI. Trimming cost V 6 bases and J 6 bases; bases outside gene matches: 5. CDR3 in DNA: TGTGCCAGCAGGCGTGGGACAGGGGCTCAGCCCCAGCATTTT. This gives the protein CASRRGTGAQPQHF.

The rearrangement joins TRBV29-1 to TRBJ2-4, with TRBD2 as a possible D gene (6 bases). The CDR3 is 13 residues long. From germline, CDR1 is SQVTM and CDR2 ANQGSEA. V lost 5 bases and J 8 bases, leaving 16 bases between the germline ends. This CDR3 is CSVRRALGDIQYF. The CDR3, as DNA: TGCAGCGTTAGGAGGGCCCTTGGAGACATTCAGTACTTC.

The chain uses TRBV2 and TRBJ2-4; perhaps TRBD1 as D (6 bases). The CDR3 spans 15 residues. Germline lookup yields CDR1 SNHLY and CDR2 FYNNEI. The V end was cut by 6 bases, the J end by 0 bases, with 12 bases between. CDR3 loop: CASRQGPLAKNIQYF. CDR3 nucleotide sequence: TGTGCCAGCAGACAGGGTCCCCTAGCCAAAAACATTCAGTACTTC.

The chain combines TRBV5-1 with TRBJ2-5; 7 bases are shared with TRBD1. The germline CDR1 and CDR2 sequences are SGHRS and YFSETQ. The CDR3 contains 14 residues. J lost 2 bases, V lost 4 bases, and 5 bases had no gene match. The chain's CDR3 is CASSLGQKQETQYF. The CDR3 DNA follows: TGCGCCAGCAGCCTGGGACAGAAACAAGAGACCCAGTACTTC.